The present TCR beta chain was sequenced within a study (dated by TCRdb to the mid-2010s). A note on the overall study: Whether tumor-infiltrating Tregs in breast cancer are recruited from blood Tregs or converted in situ from other CD4+ T cell subsets was tested.

Amplification of full-length TCR variable regions was done by 5' RACE PCR using constant-region reverse primers, and this step was followed by semi-nested PCR with Nested Universal Primer A. Using the ReliaPrep RNA Cell Miniprep System, total RNA was extracted, and the SMARTer RACE 5'/3' Kit was then used to reverse transcribe the RNA into 5'RACE-ready cDNA. Full-length TCR alpha and beta libraries were barcoded with multiplex adaptors and sequenced on an Illumina MiSeq. As for the original processing: Sequencing data were pooled across the five patients for each of nine subset-tissue groups and compared by unsupervised clustering of TCR gene usage. The Morisita-Horn index, with shared sequences weighted by their contribution to each repertoire, was used to calculate repertoire similarity. Using fastp at Q25 and MiXCR, TCRdb reprocessed the public reads and kept productive beta chains. Each CDR3 protein gets just one entry, which takes the most common genes and DNA from the rows behind it. It is TCRdb's table, rather than the study itself, that gives the V and J calls and clone size. The sample table lists about 32,000 distinct CDR3 sequences, roughly 24% of them with a count of one. Roughly 4% of the sample comes from the top ten.

The memory CD4+ T cell population was isolated based on a CD4+CD45RO+CD25- phenotype. Tregs, naive and memory CD4+ T cells from tumor, blood and ipsilateral draining lymph nodes of a handful of breast cancer patients underwent full-length TCR alpha and beta sequencing. Mononuclear cells from lymph nodes or 50 ml of peripheral blood were isolated by Ficoll density gradient centrifugation. FACS confirmed that the sorted cell populations were more than 90% pure. From V the trimming removes 4 bases and from J it removes 5 bases, while the gene matches leave 8 bases of the junction unaccounted for. The CDR3 runs 15 residues from the cysteine to the phenylalanine. Of all the DNA, just the CDR3 is kept, 45 bases in frame from base 1. As encoded in the germline V gene, CDR1 is MDHEN while CDR2 is SYDVKM. This clonotype was observed a few times. Its cognate antigen has yet to be identified. Base qualities were left out, and no much larger clone turns up one base away.

Findings and caveats that apply to the study as a whole: The TCR alpha and beta sequences of tumor-infiltrating Tregs showed the greatest overlap with tumor naive CD4+ T cells, followed by blood naive CD4+ T cells. In terms of TCR gene usage, tumor memory CD4+ T cells clustered together with blood and lymph node memory CD4+ cells, as well as with lymph node naive CD4+ cells. The validation in the larger cohort was limited to a single TCR beta V-J rearrangement instead of whole repertoires.

The source is a female donor with breast cancer. The V and J genes are TRBV28 and TRBJ1-1, with 9 bases matching TRBD1. The sequencing sample was made of memory CD4+ T cells sorted from blood. This specimen's cell subset or site label, interpreted: memory CD4+ T cells, CD4+CD45RO+CD25-. The CDR3 reads as follows: CASSSYRGPLTEAFF. The sequenced DNA: TGTGCCAGCAGTTCATACAGGGGGCCTCTAACTGAAGCTTTCTTT. Full variable domain (CDR3 extended with the reference TRBV28 and TRBJ1-1 proteins): DVKVTQSSRYLVKRTGEKVFLECVQDMDHENMFWYRQDPGLGLRLIYFSYDVKMKEKGDIPEGYSVSREKKERFSLILESASTNQTSMYLCASSSYRGPLTEAFFGQGTRLTVV.